A selection of T cell receptor beta chains follows, all from one sample in a study of PD-1 blockade in classical Hodgkin lymphoma. Some clones are missing from TCRdb's copy, which holds only in-frame ones; the method was immunoSEQ multiplex PCR. The sample records roughly 60,000 clones, around 90% being singletons. The sequencing here drew on peripheral blood mononuclear cells (PBMCs), taken before the fourth cycle of nivolumab. Every receptor here comes from a human donor with classical Hodgkin lymphoma. CDR3s include the opening cysteine and the closing phenylalanine or tryptophan. The order of the fields is J gene, clone size, V gene, D gene, CDR3 DNA, CDR3 protein. The D gene is left open where the match is weak. The listing skips clone size in some rows; elsewhere it reads once, few, many or a size class.

>TRBJ2-6|NA|TRBV11-1|TRBD1
TGTGCCAGCAGATCCGGGACAGGGACCTCTGGGGCCAACGTCCTGACTTTC
CASRSGTGTSGANVLTF
>TRBJ1-6|NA|TRBV7-2|NA
TGTGCCAGCAGCTTAGTTAGGGCTACCCATTCACCCCTCCACTTT
CASSLVRATHSPLHF
>TRBJ2-3|NA|TRBV5-1|NA
TGCGCTTCTGCAGAGGGCACGGGAGATACAGATACGCAGTATTTT
CASAEGTGDTDTQYF
>TRBJ2-7|NA|TRBV5-1|NA
TGCGCCAGCCGGGCGGACGGAGCCTACGAGCAGTACTTC
CASRADGAYEQYF
>TRBJ1-4|NA|TRBV28|TRBD1
TGTGCCAGCAGTCCGAAAAGACAGGGAGAAAAACTGTTTTTT
CASSPKRQGEKLFF
>TRBJ2-5|once|TRBV28|NA
TGTGCCAGCAGTTTGCAGGGGGGGACGAAGACCCAGTACTTC
CASSLQGGTKTQYF
>TRBJ1-2|NA|TRBV19|NA
TGTGCCAGTAGTCCTAGGGGGGGCTATGGCTACACCTTC
CASSPRGGYGYTF
>TRBJ1-1|medium-sized|TRBV11-2|NA
TGTGCCAGCAGAGGACGGGGATTCACTGAAGCTTTCTTT
CASRGRGFTEAFF
>TRBJ2-2|NA|TRBV25-1|NA
TGTGCCAGCAGTGAGTCGGACACTACCACCGGGGAGCTGTTTTTT
CASSESDTTTGELFF
>TRBJ1-1|NA|TRBV28|TRBD1
TGTGCCAGCAGTTTGGGACAGTTGCTTAGGAACACTGAAGCTTTCTTT
CASSLGQLLRNTEAFF
>TRBJ2-5|once|TRBV5-1|NA
TGCGCCAGCAGCCTAAGTACCCCCCCACAAGAGACCCAGTACTTC
CASSLSTPPQETQYF
>TRBJ2-3|NA|TRBV6-1|TRBD1
TGTGCCAGCAGTGTCGGGACAGATCCGTGGGGGCAGTATTTT
CASSVGTDPWGQYF
>TRBJ1-5|NA|TRBV6-1|NA
TGTGCCAGCAACGCCGGACAGTATAGCAATCAGCCCCAGCATTTT
CASNAGQYSNQPQHF
>TRBJ1-2|NA|TRBV5-6|NA
TGTGCCAGCAGCTTGGAATTGCTCCTCCCGTATGGCTACACCTTC
CASSLELLLPYGYTF
>TRBJ2-5|NA|TRBV15|TRBD1
TGTGCCACCAGCCCGGGACAGGGGCCCGGAGAGACCCAGTACTTC
CATSPGQGPGETQYF